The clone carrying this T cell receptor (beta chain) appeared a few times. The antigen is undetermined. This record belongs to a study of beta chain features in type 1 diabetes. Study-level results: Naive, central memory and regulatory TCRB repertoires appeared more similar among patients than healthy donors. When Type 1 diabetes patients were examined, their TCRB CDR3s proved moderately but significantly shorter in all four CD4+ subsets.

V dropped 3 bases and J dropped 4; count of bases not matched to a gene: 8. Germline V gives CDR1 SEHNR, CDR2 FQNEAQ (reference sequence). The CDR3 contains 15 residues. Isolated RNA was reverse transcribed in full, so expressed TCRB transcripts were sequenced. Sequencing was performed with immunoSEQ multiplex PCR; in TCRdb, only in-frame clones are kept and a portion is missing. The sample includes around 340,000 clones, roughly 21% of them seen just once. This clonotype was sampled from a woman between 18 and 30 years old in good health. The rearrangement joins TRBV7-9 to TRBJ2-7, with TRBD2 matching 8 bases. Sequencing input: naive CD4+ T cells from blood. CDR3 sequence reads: CASSFRASGSYEQYF. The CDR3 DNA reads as TGTGCCAGCAGCTTTAGGGCTAGCGGGTCTTACGAGCAGTACTTC.